The source of this TCR beta chain is a study of cytomegalovirus exposure and HLA in healthy donors. The CDR3 spans 17 residues. The trim removed 2 bases at V and 3 bases at J, leaving 12 bases unmatched. Germline assignment: CDR1 MGHDK and CDR2 SYGVNS. Here immunoSEQ multiplex PCR was the method, and the copy in TCRdb shows in-frame clones only, minus some. This sample has 150,000 to 200,000 clones, with approximately 86% found just once. This clone appeared a few times. The sequenced sample was PBMCs. The clonotype comes from a man aged 18 to 35 in good health and CMV-seropositive. The chain employs TRBV25-1 and TRBJ2-7; the match to TRBD1 covers 8 bases. For the CDR3, the DNA is TGTGCCAGCAGTGAACTGGTGCCTACAGGGGGTGGCTACGAGCAGTACTTC. Protein sequence: CASSELVPTGGGYEQYF.